The 2 T cell receptor beta chains in this list originate from one sample, sequenced in a study of tumor T cells in aggressive B-cell lymphoma. Clones were sequenced by immunoSEQ multiplex PCR, and TCRdb holds only the in-frame ones, with some missing. The table has some 9,500 clones, around 85% seen once. Sequencing input: tumor tissue. All receptors derive from an adult with diffuse large B cell lymphoma.

V usage is TRBV23-1 and J usage is TRBJ2-3, with D perhaps matching TRBD1 (6 bases). TRBV23-1 is filed as an ORF, its function uncertain. The CDR3 contains 18 residues. V lost 3 bases, J lost 3 bases, and 22 bases lay in between. The CDR3 DNA follows: TGCGCCAGCAGTCACCTACCCGTCGGACAGAAAAGTACAGATACGCAGTATTTT. This gives the protein CASSHLPVGQKSTDTQYF.

This clone was seen only a few times. The chain employs TRBV11-1 and TRBJ1-4; 7 bases fit TRBD1. The CDR3 extends over 15 amino acids. The junction had 14 bases not matched to a gene; V was cut back by 4 bases and J by 12 bases. The germline V gene has CDR1 SGHAT and CDR2 FQDESV (reference sequence). CDR3 region: CASSSSRTGRLELFF. CDR3 bases: TGTGCCAGCAGCTCCTCTAGGACAGGACGCTTGGAACTGTTTTTT.